The clone carrying this T cell receptor beta chain was counted between two and nine times. What it recognizes is unknown. Some clones are missing from TCRdb's copy, which holds only in-frame ones; the method was immunoSEQ multiplex PCR. The data hold some 57,000 clones, with 65% to 80% observed a single time. Single viable CD3+CD4+CD8-CD45RO+ cells were sorted as the memory CD4+ T cells. These data are taken from a study of memory CD4+ T cells and cytomegalovirus serostatus. Trimming shortened V by 5 bases and J by 4 bases, and 17 bases separated the two germline ends. The germline CDR1 and CDR2 sequences are SGHAT and FQNNGV. CDR3 size: 16 residues. General study findings and limits: Repertoires predicted CMV serostatus with median bootstrapped AUC of about 0.96. Each of 65 to 75 CMV-associated TCRbeta sequences occurred in one to five individuals.

The clonotype comes from an adult in good health and CMV-seronegative. The sequenced material came from memory CD4+ T cells from blood. This chain links TRBV11-2 with TRBJ2-2, with D possibly being TRBD2 (6 bases). The CDR3 reads CASSPGDSGVTGELFF. The DNA for the CDR3 is TGTGCCAGCAGCCCCGGTGATAGCGGAGTCACCGGGGAGCTGTTTTTT.